The 6 T cell receptor beta chains presented below share a single source sample, sequenced in a study of stem cell transplantation in POMP-related autoinflammatory disease. The method was immunoSEQ multiplex PCR; TCRdb's version includes in-frame clones alone and lacks a portion of them. The sample lists more than 20,000 clones, 82% occurring once. The sample was CD4+ T cells from PBMCs, taken before stem cell transplantation. The receptors stem from a human donor with POMP-related autoinflammation and immune dysregulation (PRAID).

This clone is labeled large. The chain uses TRBV5-6 and TRBJ2-7; D ambiguous. The germline CDR1 and CDR2 sequences are SGHDT and YYEEEE. V lost 2 bases and J 3 bases, leaving 3 bases between the germline ends. The CDR3 has 11 amino acids. For the CDR3, the DNA is TGTGCCAGCAGCTTCCACTACGAGCAGTACTTC. Encoded protein: CASSFHYEQYF.

This chain links TRBV28 with TRBJ2-7; TRBD2 matches at 7 bases. The CDR3 length is 16 residues. The germline V gene has CDR1 MDHEN and CDR2 SYDVKM. The V gene end was trimmed by 3 bases and the J gene end by 5 bases; junction bases not matched to a gene: 13. The CDR3 region is CASSFRLSREMNEQYF. The CDR3 DNA sequence: TGTGCCAGCAGTTTTCGGCTATCGCGGGAGATGAACGAGCAGTACTTC.

To note about this clone: Other DNA sequences of this sample code for an identical CDR3. This chain links TRBV4-2 with TRBJ1-4, with D maybe TRBD1 (5 bases). V was trimmed by 4 bases and J by 7 bases, leaving 22 bases between them. The CDR3 length is 17 residues. CDR1 and CDR2 (germline): LGHNA, YNFKEQ. This CDR3 reads CASSRLPPDRGREKLFF. CDR3 sequence (DNA): TGTGCCAGCAGCCGACTTCCCCCCGATAGGGGCCGTGAAAAACTGTTTTTT.

CDR3 coding DNA: TGTGCCAGCAGCCCTAGCAAGGGCCTGAACTATGGCTACACCTTC. Amino acid sequence: CASSPSKGLNYGYTF. The rearrangement joins TRBV9 to TRBJ1-2, with D unclear. The CDR3 extends over 15 amino acids. In germline, CDR1 is SGDLS, CDR2 YYNGEE. V lost 4 bases and J 2 bases, leaving 15 bases between the germline ends.

The V call is TRBV7-2, the J call TRBJ2-7, with D unresolved. The ends were cut back, 6 bases at V and 4 bases at J, with 10 bases in the middle. The germline V gene has CDR1 SGHTA and CDR2 FQGNSA. The length of the CDR3 is 12 residues. For the CDR3, the DNA is TGTGCCAGCAGTCCTCAAAGGTACGAGCAGTACTTC. Translating gives CASSPQRYEQYF.

The CDR3 here is CASMGPPGELFF. The CDR3, as DNA: TGTGCCAGCATGGGTCCCCCCGGGGAGCTGTTTTTT. This rearrangement joins TRBV6-1 to TRBJ2-2; D not certain. V was pared by 7 bases and J by 6 bases, with 9 bases between. CDR3 size: 12 residues. Germline V gene sequence: CDR1 MNHNS, CDR2 SASEGT.